This TCR beta chain was found in a study of liver allograft versus peripheral blood T cells. Study-level background: Intrahepatic T cell receptor repertoires from transplanted livers were compared against repertoires in recipients' peripheral blood.

TCRdb recomputed calls from the reads with MiXCR, one row per CDR3 protein. The profile shows some 6,500 distinct CDR3 sequences, 15% to 20% of them singletons. This CDR3 comprises 15 residues. V was shortened by 2 bases and J by 3 bases, with 14 bases between the two germline ends. Per the germline V gene, CDR1 is PRHDT and CDR2 is FYEKMQ (reference sequence). In its sample, this clonotype was seen many times. This clonotype originated in a human patient who had a liver transplant. Some T cells may be the graft donor's. This chain links TRBV13 with TRBJ2-7; D gene unclear. The CDR3 sequence: CASSLRSGSFYEQYF. CDR3 coding DNA: TGTGCCAGCAGCTTAAGGTCAGGATCCTTCTACGAGCAGTACTTC.